These 12 T cell receptor beta chains came from one sample sequenced in a study of CD8+ T cells in alopecia areata. RNA, once extracted, was reverse transcribed into cDNA for use as the sequencing template. Some clones are missing from TCRdb's copy, which holds only in-frame ones; the method was immunoSEQ multiplex PCR. The table includes roughly 65,000 clones, approximately 46% detected once. The input for sequencing was CD8+ T cells sorted from blood, taken at week 0. The origin of the receptors is a human donor with alopecia areata.

V and J are TRBV23-1 and TRBJ1-2, with D possibly TRBD1 on 6 matching bases. TRBV23-1 is noted as an ORF with a role that remains uncertain. This CDR3 spans 22 amino acids. V gave up 0 bases and J gave up 2 bases, with 31 bases separating them. The CDR3 bases are TGCGCCAGCAGTCAATCCAAAAAACCGTTGACAGGAACCGATAATCCCAACTATGGCTACACCTTC. As protein: CASSQSKKPLTGTDNPNYGYTF.

The CDR3 DNA reads as TGTGCCAGCAGAACCCAAGACACATACTATGGCTACACCTTC. It specifies CASRTQDTYYGYTF. The gene calls are TRBV27 and TRBJ1-2; D remains unclear. Trimming left V 6 bases short and J 3 bases short, with 14 bases between. Germline loops: CDR1 MNHEY, CDR2 SMNVEV (reference sequence). The CDR3 spans 14 residues.

This chain uses TRBV29-1 with TRBJ2-7; D is ambiguous. The CDR3 is made up of 11 amino acids. Deletions cut 5 bases from V and 6 bases from J, with 11 bases between. Germline CDR1 is SQVTM and CDR2 is ANQGSEA. CDR3 sequence reads: CSVLRLGEQYF. The DNA for the CDR3 is TGCAGCGTTCTAAGGTTGGGCGAGCAGTACTTC.

The chain recombines TRBV11-2 with TRBJ1-4; tentative D call: TRBD1 (5 bases). Germline V gives CDR1 SGHAT, CDR2 FQNNGV. The V end was cut by 4 bases, the J end by 10 bases, with 19 bases between. The CDR3 consists of 15 residues. Here the CDR3 reads CASSSPGFVSVKLFF. The DNA of the CDR3 is TGTGCCAGCAGCTCCCCAGGGTTCGTTTCCGTAAAACTGTTTTTT.

This rearrangement joins TRBV9 to TRBJ1-1; no clear D. The CDR3 extends over 13 amino acids. V was pared by 1 base and J by 3 bases, with 7 bases between. From germline, CDR1 is SGDLS and CDR2 YYNGEE. The CDR3 sequence: CASSVRSDTEAFF. Written as DNA, the CDR3 is TGTGCCAGCAGCGTAAGGAGTGACACTGAAGCTTTCTTT.

This clone occurred once. The V gene is TRBV5-1, the J gene TRBJ2-5; no clear D. V was cut by 3 bases and J by 5 bases, with 17 bases left in between. The CDR3 sequence is 15 residues long. Germline V CDR1 and CDR2: SGHRS, YFSETQ. As DNA, the CDR3 is TGCGCCAGCAGCTCAACACCCGCCGGCCGGGAGACCCAGTACTTC. The encoded protein is CASSSTPAGRETQYF. The variable domain in full, with the rest retrieved from reference TRBV5-1 and TRBJ2-5, is KAGVTQTPRYLIKTRGQQVTLSCSPISGHRSVSWYQQTPGQGLQFLFEYFSETQRNKGNFPGRFSGRQFSNSRSEMNVSTLELGDSALYLCASSSTPAGRETQYFGPGTRLLVL.

This chain links TRBV29-1 with TRBJ2-4, with D possibly matching TRBD2 (5 bases). The CDR3 is 13 residues long. Trimming took off 6 bases at V and 3 bases at J, with 12 bases between the two ends. Per the germline V gene, CDR1 is SQVTM and CDR2 is ANQGSEA. The CDR3 protein is CSVETGYKNIQYF. The CDR3 DNA sequence: TGCAGCGTCGAGACGGGATACAAAAACATTCAGTACTTC.

This clone occurred a few times. The chain recombines TRBV29-1 with TRBJ2-7; D call uncertain. In germline, CDR1 is SQVTM, CDR2 ANQGSEA. The CDR3 sequence is 14 residues long. Trimming removed 2 bases from V and 2 bases from J, with 13 bases in between. The CDR3 nucleotides read TGCAGCGTTGAATTCCCTAGGGCGACCTACGAGCAGTACTTC. It translates to CSVEFPRATYEQYF.

This clone was found many times. The CDR3 protein is CASSAGLAGELFF. CDR3 DNA: TGTGCCAGCAGCGCGGGACTCGCCGGGGAGCTGTTTTTT. V usage is TRBV21-1 and J usage is TRBJ2-2; the DNA was not used to check the table's D call, TRBD2. TRBV21-1 is noted as a pseudogene. The CDR3 runs 13 residues.

The gene calls are TRBV27 and TRBJ1-2, with D maybe TRBD1 (6 bases). The CDR3 extends over 17 amino acids. Germline V lookup: CDR1 MNHEY, CDR2 SMNVEV (reference sequence). The germline V and J ends were trimmed by 3 bases and 8 bases, with 25 bases remaining between them. As DNA, the CDR3 is TGTGCCAGCAGTTTGGCCGGTAGCGGGGGCGCCGTTGGGGGCTACACCTTC. Translation gives CASSLAGSGGAVGGYTF.

The CDR3 spells CASSTTGYSGANVLTF. CDR3 nucleotide sequence: TGTGCCAGCAGTACGACAGGTTACTCTGGGGCCAACGTCCTGACTTTC. The J gene is TRBJ2-6, the V gene TRBV27; weak D call: TRBD1 (6 bases). This CDR3 region has 16 residues. Per the germline V gene, CDR1 is MNHEY and CDR2 is SMNVEV (reference sequence). V lost 5 bases to trimming and J lost 0 bases, with 11 bases between them.

V and J are TRBV29-1 and TRBJ1-1; TRBD1 matches 7 bases. Germline assignment: CDR1 SQVTM and CDR2 ANQGSEA. V shed 5 bases, J shed 4 bases, and the junction held 13 bases outside the gene matches. The CDR3 extends over 15 amino acids. The CDR3 protein is CSVPGVGPGGTEAFF. CDR3 DNA: TGCAGCGTTCCAGGGGTTGGCCCAGGGGGCACTGAAGCTTTCTTT.